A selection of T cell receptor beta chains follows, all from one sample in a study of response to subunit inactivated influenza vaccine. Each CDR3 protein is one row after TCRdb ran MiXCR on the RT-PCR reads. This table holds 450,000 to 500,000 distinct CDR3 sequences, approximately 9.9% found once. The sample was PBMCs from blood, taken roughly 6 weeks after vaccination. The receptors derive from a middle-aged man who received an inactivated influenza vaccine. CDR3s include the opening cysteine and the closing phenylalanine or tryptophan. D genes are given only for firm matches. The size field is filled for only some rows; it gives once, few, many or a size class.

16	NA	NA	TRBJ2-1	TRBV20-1	TGCAGTGCTAGAGCCCGGGACCACAGCTCCTACAATGAGCAGTTCTTC	CSARARDHSSYNEQFF
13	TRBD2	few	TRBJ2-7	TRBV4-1	TGCGCCAGCAGCCAAAGCGCGGGGGACGAGCAGTACTTC	CASSQSAGDEQYF
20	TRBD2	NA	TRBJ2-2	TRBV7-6	TGTGCCAGCAGCGAGGGGACACCCTATTTTAGCGGGGGAAACACCGCGGAGCTGTTTTTT	CASSEGTPYFSGGNTAELFF
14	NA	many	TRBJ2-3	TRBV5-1	TGCGCCAGCAGCGCACAGGGCAGCACAGATACGCAGTATTTT	CASSAQGSTDTQYF
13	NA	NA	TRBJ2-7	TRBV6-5	TGTGCCAGCAGTTACCGGGGCGGGTACGAGCAGTACTTC	CASSYRGGYEQYF
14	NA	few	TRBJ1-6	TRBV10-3	TGTGCCATCAGTGTCGACACAGATGGTTCACCCCTCCACTTT	CAISVDTDGSPLHF
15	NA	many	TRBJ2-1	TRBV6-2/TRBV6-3	TGTGCCAGCAGTTACTCGGAGCCTACCTACAATGAGCAGTTCTTC	CASSYSEPTYNEQFF
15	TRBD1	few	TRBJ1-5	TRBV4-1	TGCGCCAGCAGCGGAGGGTCAGGGGGCTCTCAGCCCCAGCATTTT	CASSGGSGGSQPQHF
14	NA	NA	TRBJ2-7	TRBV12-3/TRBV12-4	TGTGCCAGCAGTCTTCTCGGGGTTACCTACGAGCAGTACTTC	CASSLLGVTYEQYF
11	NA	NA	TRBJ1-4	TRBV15	TGTGCCACCAGCAGAGACGAAAAACTGTTTTTT	CATSRDEKLFF
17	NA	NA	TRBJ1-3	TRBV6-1	TGTGCCAGCAGTCGCTTCTCAACAGGGAGCTCTGGAAACACCATATATTTT	CASSRFSTGSSGNTIYF
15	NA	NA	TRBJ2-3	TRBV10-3	TGTGCCATCAGTGAATCCCCGATAAGCACAGATACGCAGTATTTT	CAISESPISTDTQYF
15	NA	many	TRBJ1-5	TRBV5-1	TGCGCCAGCAGCTTCGACGGTTATAGCAATCAGCCCCAGCATTTT	CASSFDGYSNQPQHF
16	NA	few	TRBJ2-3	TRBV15	TGTGCCACCAGCGGACTGCTGGCGGGTAGCACAGATACGCAGTATTTT	CATSGLLAGSTDTQYF
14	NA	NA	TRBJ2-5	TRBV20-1	TGCAGTGCTAGTGTTGGGGGGAACGGGGAGACCCAGTACTTC	CSASVGGNGETQYF
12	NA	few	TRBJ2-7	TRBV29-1	TGCAGCGTTGAAACCCAGCGCTACGAGCAGTACTTC	CSVETQRYEQYF
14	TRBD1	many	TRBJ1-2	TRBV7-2	TGTGCCAGCAGCGCCCTGGGACAGGGTTATGGCTACACCTTC	CASSALGQGYGYTF
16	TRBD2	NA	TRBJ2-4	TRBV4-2	TGTGCCAGCAGCCAAGACTATGCTGGGACTAGAAACATTCAGTACTTC	CASSQDYAGTRNIQYF
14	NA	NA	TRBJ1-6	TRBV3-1	TGTGCCAGCAGCCGCGGGAGGGGTAATTCACCCCTCCACTTT	CASSRGRGNSPLHF
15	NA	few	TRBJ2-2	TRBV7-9	TGTGCCAGCAGCTTTGCCAGGGCATACACCGGGGAGCTGTTTTTT	CASSFARAYTGELFF
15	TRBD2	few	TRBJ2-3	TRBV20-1	TGCAGTGTTCACGATAGCGGGAGTATGACAGATACGCAGTATTTT	CSVHDSGSMTDTQYF
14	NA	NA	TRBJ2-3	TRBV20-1	TGCAGTGCTAGAATTCGGAGCTTCAGGGATACGCAGTATTTT	CSARIRSFRDTQYF
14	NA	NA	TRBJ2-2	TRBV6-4	TGTGCCAGCAGTCACCCGGGGGATGGGGGGGAGCTGTTTTTT	CASSHPGDGGELFF
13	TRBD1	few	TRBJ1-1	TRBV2	TGTGCCAGCAGGTTAAGGGGGCCCACTGAAGCTTTCTTT	CASRLRGPTEAFF